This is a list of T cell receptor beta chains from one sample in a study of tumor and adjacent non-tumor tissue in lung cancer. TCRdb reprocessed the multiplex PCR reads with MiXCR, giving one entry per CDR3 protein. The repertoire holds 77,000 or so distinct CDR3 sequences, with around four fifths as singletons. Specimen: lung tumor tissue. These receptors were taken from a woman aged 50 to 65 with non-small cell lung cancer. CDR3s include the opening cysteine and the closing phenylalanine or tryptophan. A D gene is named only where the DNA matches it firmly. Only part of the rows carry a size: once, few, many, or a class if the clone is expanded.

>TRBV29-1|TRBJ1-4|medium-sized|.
TGCAGCGTTGAAGGTTCAGGGAGCAATGAAAAACTGTTTTTT
CSVEGSGSNEKLFF
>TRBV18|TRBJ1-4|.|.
TGTGCCAGCTCACCAAGCGACCTGGGTGAAAAACTGTTTTTT
CASSPSDLGEKLFF
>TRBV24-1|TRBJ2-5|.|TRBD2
TGTGCCATCTGTGGGAGGGCAGCGGCACAAGAGACCCAGTACTTC
CAICGRAAAQETQYF
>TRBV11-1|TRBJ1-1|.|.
TGTACTAGCAGCCCACCGGGGAACACTGAAGCTTTCTTT
CTSSPPGNTEAFF
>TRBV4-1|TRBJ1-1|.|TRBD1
TGCGCCTTCAGCCAAGCCGCCGGGACAGCTACCTTCTTT
CAFSQAAGTATFF
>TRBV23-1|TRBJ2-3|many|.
TGCGTCACAACCGAACGAATATCAGATACGCAGTATTTT
CVTTERISDTQYF
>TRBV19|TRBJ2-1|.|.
TGTGCCAGTAGTAAACAGGGAGTAGGTGAGCAGTTCTTC
CASSKQGVGEQFF
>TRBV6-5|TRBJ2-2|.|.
TGTGCCGGCTGCACCAGGAGGCCGAACGCCGGGGAGCTGTTTTTT
CAGCTRRPNAGELFF
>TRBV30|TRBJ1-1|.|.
TGTACCTGGAATCGGGGCACGAAGGATGAAGCTTTCTTT
CTWNRGTKDEAFF
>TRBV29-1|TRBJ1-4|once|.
TGCAGCGTTGAACACTATGGGGAAATACTGTTTTTT
CSVEHYGEILFF
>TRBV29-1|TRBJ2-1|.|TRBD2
TGCAGCGTGATTAAGGGACTAGCGGGAGTAGGCAATGTGCAGTTCTTC
CSVIKGLAGVGNVQFF
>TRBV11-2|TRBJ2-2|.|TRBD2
TGTATTAGCGGGTATACTAGAGACACCGGGGAGCTGTTTTTT
CISGYTRDTGELFF
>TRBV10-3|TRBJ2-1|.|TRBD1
TGTGCCATTAGTGGACAGGTCCCAAACAATGAGCAGTTCTTC
CAISGQVPNNEQFF
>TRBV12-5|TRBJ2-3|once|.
TGTGCTAGTGGCGACGGGAGTATCGATATACAGTATTTT
CASGDGSIDIQYF
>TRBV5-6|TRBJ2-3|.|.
TGTGCCAGCGGCTTGGGAGAGGTAGATAAGCAGTATTTT
CASGLGEVDKQYF
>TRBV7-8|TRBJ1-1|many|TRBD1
TGTGCCAGCAGCTTGGGTAGGGGGCTGACTGAAGCTTTCTTT
CASSLGRGLTEAFF
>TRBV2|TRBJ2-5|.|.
TGTGCCAGCAGGCCGTCCCCCCCAGGGACCCAGTACTTC
CASRPSPPGTQYF
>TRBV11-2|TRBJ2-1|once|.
TGTGCCAGCAGGTTTGGCAGTGGCGACGATGAGCAGTTCTTC
CASRFGSGDDEQFF
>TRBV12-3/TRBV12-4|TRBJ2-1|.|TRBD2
TGTGCCAGCAGTTCTACGGGAGCGGGATTTAATGAGCAGTTCTTC
CASSSTGAGFNEQFF
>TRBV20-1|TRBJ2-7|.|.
TGCAGTGCTAGAGCGATCACAGGAGGGCCCTACGAGCAATACTTC
CSARAITGGPYEQYF
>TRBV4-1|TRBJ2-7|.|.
TGCGCCAACAGTTTCCGACTAGCCTACGAGCAGTACTTC
CANSFRLAYEQYF
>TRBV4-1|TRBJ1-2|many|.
TGCGCCAGCAGCCACCCTTTTTCAGGGGATTATGGCTACACCTTC
CASSHPFSGDYGYTF
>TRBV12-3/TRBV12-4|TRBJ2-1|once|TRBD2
TGTGCCAGTAATCCCCACCATCTAGCGGGAGAGTCAGATGAGCAGTTCTTC
CASNPHHLAGESDEQFF
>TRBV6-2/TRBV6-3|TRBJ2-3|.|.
TGTGCCAGCAGTTACGCCCAACCAGATACCCAGTATTTT
CASSYAQPDTQYF
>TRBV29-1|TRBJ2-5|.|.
TGCACTACCGGTATTGGAGAAGAGACCCAGTACTTC
CTTGIGEETQYF
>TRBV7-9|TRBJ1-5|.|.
TGTGACAGCAGCTTAGGAGGTAATCAGCCCCAGCATTTT
CDSSLGGNQPQHF
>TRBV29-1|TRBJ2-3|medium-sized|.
TGCAGCGTTGTTGAGCGTCGTGGGGGGCGCAACACAGATACGCAGTATTTT
CSVVERRGGRNTDTQYF
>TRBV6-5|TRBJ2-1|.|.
TGTGCCAGCAGCCCCATCATGGGGAATGAGCAATTCTTC
CASSPIMGNEQFF
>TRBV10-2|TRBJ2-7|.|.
TGCGCCAACAATGGGGGTAACGAGCAGTACTTC
CANNGGNEQYF
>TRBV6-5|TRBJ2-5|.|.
TGTGGCAGCAGGCGGGGAAACCAAGAGACCCAGTATTTC
CGSRRGNQETQYF
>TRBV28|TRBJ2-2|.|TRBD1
TGTGCCAGCAGTTTAGAGACAGGGGCGGTCACTGGGGAGCTGTCTTTT
CASSLETGAVTGELSF
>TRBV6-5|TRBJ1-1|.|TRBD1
TGTGCCAGCAGTCGACAGGGGGGCGGTGACACTGAAGGTTTCTTT
CASSRQGGGDTEGFF
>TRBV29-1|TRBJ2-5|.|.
TGCAGCGTTGAAGGAGGTGGAGTGCCCCGAGAAGAGACAAAGTACTTC
CSVEGGGVPREETKYF
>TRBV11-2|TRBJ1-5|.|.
TGTGCCAGCAGCTATGATGGATTGAGCAATCAGCAACAGCATTTT
CASSYDGLSNQQQHF
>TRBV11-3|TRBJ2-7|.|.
TGTGCCAGCAGCTTGAGGAGTGACTATGAGCAGTACTTC
CASSLRSDYEQYF
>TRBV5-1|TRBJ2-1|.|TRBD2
TGCACCAGCAACCCAAATAGCGGGATCGAATCCTACAATGAGCAGTTCTTC
CTSNPNSGIESYNEQFF
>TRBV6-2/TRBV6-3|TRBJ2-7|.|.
TGCGCCAGGAGAATCCGGGACCTCTCCTACGAGCAGTACTTC
CARRIRDLSYEQYF
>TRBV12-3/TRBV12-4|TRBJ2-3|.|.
TGTGTCAGCAGTTTAATCAGGCAGGATACTCAGTATTTT
CVSSLIRQDTQYF
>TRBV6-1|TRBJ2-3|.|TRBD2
TGTGCCAGTAGTGAGAGTGTAGCGGGTAGCACAGATACGCAGTATTTT
CASSESVAGSTDTQYF
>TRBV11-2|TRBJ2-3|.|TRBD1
TGTGCCAGCAGATCAGGACCCACAGGGGACCATACGCAGTATTTT
CASRSGPTGDHTQYF
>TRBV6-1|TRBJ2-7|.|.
TGTACCAGCAGTTACATCAGACTAGAGCAGTACTTC
CTSSYIRLEQYF
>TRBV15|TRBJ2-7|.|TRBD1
TGTGCCACCAGCAGAGATCGGACAGGGGGCTACGAGCAGTACTTC
CATSRDRTGGYEQYF
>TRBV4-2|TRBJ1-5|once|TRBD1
TGTGCCAGCAGCCAAGTCCCAATAGGAAATACAGGGGTAGCCTATAGCAATCAGCCCCAGCATTTT
CASSQVPIGNTGVAYSNQPQHF
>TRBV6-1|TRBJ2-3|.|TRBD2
TGTGCCAGCAGTGATACCTTAGCGGGAGGGTGCAATACGCAGTATTTT
CASSDTLAGGCNTQYF
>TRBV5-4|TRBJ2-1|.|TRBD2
TGTGTCAGCAGCTCGATCACTAGCGGCTACAATGAGCAGTCCTTC
CVSSSITSGYNEQSF
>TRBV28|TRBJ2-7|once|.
TGTGCCAGCAGTTTCCACTACGAGAAGTACTTC
CASSFHYEKYF
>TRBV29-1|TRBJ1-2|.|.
TGCAGCCTTGAACTTGGCTACACCTTC
CSLELGYTF